The rows below give T cell receptor beta chains drawn from one sample of a study of neurological immune-mediated disorders. TCRdb re-called the 5' RACE reads with MiXCR, one entry per CDR3 protein. The sample lists 65,000 to 85,000 distinct CDR3 sequences, 2.5% to 4% occurring once. The sequenced sample consisted of PBMCs. These receptors all stem from a woman aged 50 to 60 with multiple sclerosis. CDR3s include the opening cysteine and the closing phenylalanine or tryptophan. D genes are given only for firm matches. Rows give clone size only sometimes, using once, few, many, or a class for an expanded clone.

V	D	J	size	length	DNA	CDR3
TRBV4-2	-	TRBJ2-5	-	13	TGTGCCAGCATCCACGAAATGTGGGAGACCCAGTACTTC	CASIHEMWETQYF
TRBV20-1	-	TRBJ1-1	many	15	TGCAGTGCTAGAGGGGGGGCCTACATGAACACTGAAGCTTTCTTT	CSARGGAYMNTEAFF
TRBV20-1	-	TRBJ2-3	medium-sized	13	TGCAGTGCCAGCCCCGGACTCACAGATACGCAGTATTTT	CSASPGLTDTQYF
TRBV6-2/TRBV6-3	TRBD2	TRBJ2-7	many	17	TGTGCCAGCACCAAGACTAGCGGGAGGACCCTCTCCTACGAGCAGTACTTC	CASTKTSGRTLSYEQYF
TRBV20-1	-	TRBJ1-4	many	13	TGCAGTGCTCCGACAGGCTATAATGAAAAACTGTTTTTT	CSAPTGYNEKLFF
TRBV20-1	TRBD1	TRBJ2-5	few	15	TGCAGTGCTAGTCTCAGGGCAGGGGGTGGGGAGACCCAGTACTTC	CSASLRAGGGETQYF
TRBV20-1	-	TRBJ2-1	many	17	TGCAGTGCTCCCGGGGGTCTCTCGCGGAGTTCCTACAATGAGCAGTTCTTC	CSAPGGLSRSSYNEQFF
TRBV18	-	TRBJ1-2	many	17	TGTGCCAGCTCACCACTTCGGAGGGCGTTTTCTAACTATGGCTACACCTTC	CASSPLRRAFSNYGYTF
TRBV20-1	-	TRBJ2-1	many	12	TGCAGTGCAAACCGGGACTACAATGAGCAGTTCTTC	CSANRDYNEQFF
TRBV4-2	-	TRBJ2-7	many	14	TGTGCCAGCAGCCAATCCCACAGGGAATACGAGCAGTACTTC	CASSQSHREYEQYF
TRBV5-1	-	TRBJ1-1	many	15	TGCGCCAGCAGCCTCGCGACTGGCGGGGACACTGAAGCTTTCTTT	CASSLATGGDTEAFF
TRBV7-2	-	TRBJ2-2	many	14	TGTGCCAGCAGCTTAAATTGGGACACCGGGGAGCTGTTTTTT	CASSLNWDTGELFF
TRBV27	-	TRBJ2-3	many	14	TGTGCCAGCAGTTTATCGGTCAGCACAGATACGCAGTATTTT	CASSLSVSTDTQYF
TRBV29-1	-	TRBJ1-1	many	14	TGCAGCGTTAGCCTTGCAGGGGAGGACACTGAAGCTTTCTTT	CSVSLAGEDTEAFF
TRBV6-5	TRBD2	TRBJ2-2	many	15	TGTGCCACCGCACGGACTAGCGGGAGCGTAGGGGAGCTGTTTTTT	CATARTSGSVGELFF
TRBV7-2	-	TRBJ2-2	many	13	TGTGCCAGCAGCTTGGAACCCACCGGGGAGCTGTTTTTT	CASSLEPTGELFF
TRBV7-9	-	TRBJ2-7	many	11	TGTGCCAGCGGGGCGACCTACGAGCAGTACTTC	CASGATYEQYF
TRBV28	TRBD2	TRBJ2-3	many	18	TGTGCCAGCAGTTTATACCCCGGGACTAGCGGGGGGGCAGATACGCAGTATTTT	CASSLYPGTSGGADTQYF
TRBV5-1	-	TRBJ2-5	many	16	TGCGCCAGCAGCTTCACGCTGGCAGCCTTACAAGAGACCCAGTACTTC	CASSFTLAALQETQYF
TRBV20-1	-	TRBJ2-2	many	13	TGCAGTGCGGGGCAGCAGAACACCGGGGAGCTGTTTTTT	CSAGQQNTGELFF
TRBV24-1	TRBD2	TRBJ2-1	many	17	TGTGCCACCAGTGTAGTTGATGGGGCGGGAGAGTCGAATGAGCAGTTCTTC	CATSVVDGAGESNEQFF
TRBV6-1	-	TRBJ2-7	few	14	TGTGCCAGCGCTCCGGCTAGCCTAACCTACGAGCAGTACTTC	CASAPASLTYEQYF
TRBV6-5	TRBD1	TRBJ2-1	many	15	TGTGCCAGCAGTACTCGGACAGGACTTTACAATGAGCAGTTCTTC	CASSTRTGLYNEQFF
TRBV7-9	-	TRBJ1-3	many	16	TGTGCCAGCAGCTTTGGGGACTCCGGCTCTGGAAACACCATATATTTT	CASSFGDSGSGNTIYF
TRBV7-2	TRBD1	TRBJ1-5	many	14	TGTGCCAGCAGCCTGACAGGGTCCAATCAGCCCCAGCATTTT	CASSLTGSNQPQHF
TRBV20-1	-	TRBJ2-3	many	14	TGCAGTGCGGGGGACTTCCTGGGCGCAGATACGCAGTATTTT	CSAGDFLGADTQYF
TRBV4-2	TRBD1	TRBJ1-5	many	15	TGTGCCAGCAGCCCACTCTACAGGGGGGGCCAGCCCCAGCATTTT	CASSPLYRGGQPQHF
TRBV5-5	-	TRBJ2-1	many	14	TGTGCCAGCAGCTTATTCATTCAGGGTAATGAGCAGTTCTTC	CASSLFIQGNEQFF
TRBV5-6	TRBD1	TRBJ1-6	many	17	TGTGCCAGCAGCTACATCGACAGGGTGGCCTATAATTCACCCCTCCACTTT	CASSYIDRVAYNSPLHF
TRBV5-5	-	TRBJ1-1	many	15	TGTGCCAGCAGCTTGGTCAGATGGAAAAACACTGAAGCTTTCTTT	CASSLVRWKNTEAFF
TRBV5-1	-	TRBJ1-1	many	15	TGCGCCAGCAGCTTGTGGGAAGACAGTCACACTGAAGCTTTCTTT	CASSLWEDSHTEAFF